This T cell receptor (beta chain) was retrieved from a study of T-cell reconstitution after alpha-beta-depleted transplantation in children. Notes on the study in general: Several hundred graft clones that had expanded were reportedly the source of alpha-beta T cells about two months after transplant.

Molecular barcoding with unique molecular identifiers was used for the TCRbeta library. One entry per CDR3 protein results from TCRdb running MiXCR on the PCR reads. This table holds a few hundred thousand distinct CDR3 sequences, 25% to 30% found once. The CDR3 consists of 13 residues. CDR1 is SGHRS, CDR2 YFSETQ, per germline. V was pared by 4 bases and J by 10 bases, with 15 bases between. For this clonotype: Its antigen remains unidentified.

The receptor comes from a boy in the first two years of life with Wiskott-Aldrich syndrome, due to receive a stem cell transplant. Sequencing was performed on PBMCs, taken before TCRalphabeta/CD19-depleted stem cell transplant. The V and J genes are TRBV5-1 and TRBJ2-1; D is ambiguous. In DNA form, the CDR3 reads TGCGCCAGCAGCCCCGAAGGCCTGGGGGAGCAGTTCTTC. Residues: CASSPEGLGEQFF.